The entry below describes one T cell receptor beta chain. Antigen unknown. The data originate from a study of T cells in Graves' hyperthyroidism and ophthalmopathy. The study's findings and limits: A model of 13 V-J features distinguished ophthalmopathy from stable hyperthyroidism.

Those patients with uncontrolled infection, other autoimmune disease, pregnancy or lactation were excluded. The diagnoses drew upon clinical symptoms, serum thyroxine and TRAb, thyroid ultrasound and orbital computed tomography. CDR3 size: 13 residues. CDR1 and CDR2 from the germline V gene are MNHEY and SVGAGI. Trimming cost V 2 bases and J 4 bases, with 6 bases left between them. TCR beta CDR3 sequences were amplified from RNA transcripts. First-round RT-PCR targeting the TCR CDR3 was performed with the HTBI primer set. In TCRdb, the multiplex PCR reads were re-called with MiXCR into one record per CDR3 protein. The table lists around 660,000 distinct CDR3 sequences, about 45% of them singletons.

The source is an adult man with Graves' disease, either hyperthyroidism or ophthalmopathy (not recorded which). The sequenced sample was peripheral blood or thyroid tissue (not recorded which). V is TRBV6-5 and J is TRBJ1-3, with D hard to call. The CDR3 DNA reads TGTGCCAGCAGTTACGCGGCAGGAAACACCATATATTTT. Protein: CASSYAAGNTIYF.